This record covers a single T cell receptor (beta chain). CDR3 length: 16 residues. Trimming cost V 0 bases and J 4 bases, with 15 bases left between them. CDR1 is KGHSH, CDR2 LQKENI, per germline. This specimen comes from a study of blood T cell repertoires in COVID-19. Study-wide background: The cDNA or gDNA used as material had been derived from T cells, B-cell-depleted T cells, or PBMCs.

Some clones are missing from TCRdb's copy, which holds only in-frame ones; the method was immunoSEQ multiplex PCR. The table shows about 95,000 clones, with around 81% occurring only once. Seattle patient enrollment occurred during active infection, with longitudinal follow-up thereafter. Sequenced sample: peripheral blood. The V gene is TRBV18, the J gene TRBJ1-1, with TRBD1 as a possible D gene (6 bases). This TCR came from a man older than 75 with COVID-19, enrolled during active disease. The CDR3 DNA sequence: TGTGCCAGCTCACCACCGGTGGCACAGGGTAGCACTGAAGCTTTCTTT. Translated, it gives CASSPPVAQGSTEAFF.